Given below is one T cell receptor (beta chain) in context. The CDR3 runs to 12 residues. These data belong to a study of T cell changes during pregnancy in multiple sclerosis. Clones were sequenced by immunoSEQ multiplex PCR, and TCRdb holds only the in-frame ones, with some missing. Seen here are 50,000 to 70,000 clones, 91% observed once, and the top ten hold 2% to 2.5%. This receptor was taken from a female donor in good health, enrolled as a control in a pregnancy study. The chain has TRBV12-2 and TRBJ2-7; TRBD2, the table's D call, lacks a check against the DNA. TRBV12-2 is classified as a pseudogene. Material: peripheral blood, obtained in the third trimester of pregnancy. CDR3 coding DNA: TGTGCAAGTCGTTCCCCCGCCTACGAGCAGTACTTC. It encodes CASRSPAYEQYF.